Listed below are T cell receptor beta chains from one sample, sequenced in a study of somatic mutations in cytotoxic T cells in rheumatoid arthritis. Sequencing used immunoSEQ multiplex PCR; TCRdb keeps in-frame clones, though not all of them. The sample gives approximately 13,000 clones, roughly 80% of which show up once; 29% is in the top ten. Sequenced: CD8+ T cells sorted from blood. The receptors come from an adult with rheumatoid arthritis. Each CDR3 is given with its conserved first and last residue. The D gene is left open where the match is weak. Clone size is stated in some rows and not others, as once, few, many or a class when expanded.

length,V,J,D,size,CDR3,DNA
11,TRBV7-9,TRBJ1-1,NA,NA,CASSPDWEAFF,TGTGCCAGCAGCCCCGACTGGGAGGCTTTCTTT
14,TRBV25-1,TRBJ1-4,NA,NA,CASSDSPSNEKLFF,TGTGCCAGCAGTGATTCCCCCTCTAATGAAAAACTGTTTTTT
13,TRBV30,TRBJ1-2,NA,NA,CAWSLGGARGYTF,TGTGCCTGGAGTCTAGGAGGGGCTCGGGGCTACACCTTC
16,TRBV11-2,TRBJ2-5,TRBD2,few,CASSPGGGRSGETQYF,TGTGCCAGCAGCCCAGGAGGCGGGAGGAGTGGCGAGACCCAGTACTTC
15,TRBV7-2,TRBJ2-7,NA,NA,CASSSVPLGSYEQYF,TGTGCCAGCAGCTCAGTCCCGTTGGGCTCCTACGAGCAGTACTTC
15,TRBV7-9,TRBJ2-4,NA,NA,CASSLEVGGLNIQYF,TGTGCCAGCAGCTTAGAAGTGGGCGGATTAAACATTCAGTACTTC
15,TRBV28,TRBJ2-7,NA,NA,CASSRTGRPSYEQYF,TGTGCCAGCAGCCGCACAGGGCGCCCCTCCTACGAGCAGTACTTC
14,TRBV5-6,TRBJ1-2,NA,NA,CASSLGQSDYGYTF,TGTGCCAGCAGCTTGGGGCAGTCAGACTATGGCTACACCTTC
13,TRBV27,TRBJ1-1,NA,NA,CASSLGGVTEAFF,TGTGCCAGCAGTCTGGGGGGGGTCACTGAAGCTTTCTTT
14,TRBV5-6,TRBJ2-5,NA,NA,CASNFLENGETQYF,TGTGCCAGCAATTTTTTAGAGAATGGGGAGACCCAGTACTTC
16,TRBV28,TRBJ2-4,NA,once,CASSSPGEIAKNIQYF,TGTGCCAGCAGTTCACCAGGGGAGATAGCCAAAAACATTCAGTACTTC
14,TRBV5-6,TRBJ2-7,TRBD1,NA,CASSHRQGTYEQYF,TGTGCCAGCAGCCACCGACAGGGAACCTACGAGCAGTACTTC
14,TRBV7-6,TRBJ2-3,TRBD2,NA,CASSSGGGADTQYF,TGTGCCAGCAGCTCGGGAGGGGGTGCAGATACGCAGTATTTT
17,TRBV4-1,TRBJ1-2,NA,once,CASSQEAPGGSNYGYTF,TGCGCCAGCAGCCAAGAAGCCCCCGGGGGATCCAACTATGGCTACACCTTC
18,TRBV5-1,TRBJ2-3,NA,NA,CASSLPLAGRPSTDTQYF,TGCGCCAGCAGCCTACCACTGGCAGGGAGACCTAGCACAGATACGCAGTATTTT
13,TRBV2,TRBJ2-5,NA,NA,CASERRYQETQYF,TGTGCCAGCGAGAGGAGGTACCAAGAGACCCAGTACTTC